A single sample gave rise to the 6 T cell receptor beta chains below, sequenced in a study of follicular helper T cells after annual influenza vaccination (TCRdb year 2017). Per the publication, the time point label means: 2014-2015 season, pre-vaccination. The library was built by means of the immunoSEQ multiplex PCR assay. TCRdb took this table from immuneACCESS and kept in-frame rearrangements with V and J called. Such tables lack part of the clones; where checked against another copy, unresolved V genes explain under half of the gap, and the rest is unexplained. The table for this sample lists about 27,000 clones; more than 80% of them were counted only once. Together, the top ten hold around 1.2% of the sample. This specimen consisted of CXCR5+ CD38- circulating T follicular helper cells from blood, obtained on the day of influenza vaccination. The label giving this sample's cell subset or site can be read as: circulating Tfh, non-naive CD4+CXCR5+PD-1+ (ICOS+CD38+ or ICOS-CD38-). Receptors were obtained from an adult who received the influenza vaccine.

V gene TRBV27 combines with J gene TRBJ1-6; D gene ambiguous. Trimming left V 5 bases short and J 0 bases short, with 26 bases between. CDR3 length: 21 residues. Per germline, CDR1 MNHEY and CDR2 SMNVEV (reference sequence). CDR3 loop: CASSALTSGGAPSSYNSPLHF. CDR3 DNA: TGTGCCAGCAGTGCCTTAACATCGGGAGGCGCTCCCAGCTCCTATAATTCACCCCTCCACTTT.

This clone was detected a few times. The chain employs TRBV7-9 and TRBJ1-2; D ambiguous. The CDR3 covers 15 residues. V lost 1 base and J lost 2, with 11 bases in between. Germline values: CDR1 SEHNR, CDR2 FQNEAQ (reference sequence). The DNA of the CDR3 is TGTGCCAGCAGCTTAGTCATCAACTCAAACTATGGCTACACCTTC. Amino acid sequence: CASSLVINSNYGYTF.

CDR3 nucleotides: TGTGCCAGCAGCTTGCGGGAGACCCAGTACTTC. Its translation: CASSLRETQYF. This sequence joins TRBV5-6 and TRBJ2-5; D not certain. In germline, CDR1 is SGHDT, CDR2 YYEEEE. V dropped 1 base and J dropped 5 bases, with 3 bases sitting between them. This CDR3 spans 11 amino acids.

The chain links TRBV6-5 to TRBJ1-2; maybe TRBD1 (5 bases). V shed 6 bases and J shed 7 bases, with 12 bases lying between them. The germline CDR1 and CDR2 sequences are MNHEY and SVGAGI. The CDR3 runs to 12 residues. The CDR3 reads CASSRDFGGYTF. CDR3 in DNA: TGTGCCAGCAGCAGGGACTTCGGTGGCTACACCTTC.

The chain employs TRBV6-5 and TRBJ1-3; D gene uncertain. With 6 bases removed from V and 0 bases from J, the gap between germline ends came to 12 bases. Germline CDR1 is MNHEY and CDR2 is SVGAGI. The CDR3 sequence is 15 residues long. The CDR3 region is CASRSGPVSGNTIYF. CDR3 nucleotides: TGTGCCAGCAGAAGCGGGCCGGTCTCTGGAAACACCATATATTTT.

The chain couples TRBV6-5 to TRBJ2-7; tentatively, D is TRBD1 (6 bases). Germline CDR1 MNHEY, CDR2 SVGAGI. V gave up 6 bases and J gave up 2 bases, with 11 bases separating them. This CDR3 has 13 residues. The CDR3 sequence: CASSHRDTYEQYF. CDR3 in DNA: TGTGCCAGCAGCCACAGGGATACCTACGAGCAGTACTTC.